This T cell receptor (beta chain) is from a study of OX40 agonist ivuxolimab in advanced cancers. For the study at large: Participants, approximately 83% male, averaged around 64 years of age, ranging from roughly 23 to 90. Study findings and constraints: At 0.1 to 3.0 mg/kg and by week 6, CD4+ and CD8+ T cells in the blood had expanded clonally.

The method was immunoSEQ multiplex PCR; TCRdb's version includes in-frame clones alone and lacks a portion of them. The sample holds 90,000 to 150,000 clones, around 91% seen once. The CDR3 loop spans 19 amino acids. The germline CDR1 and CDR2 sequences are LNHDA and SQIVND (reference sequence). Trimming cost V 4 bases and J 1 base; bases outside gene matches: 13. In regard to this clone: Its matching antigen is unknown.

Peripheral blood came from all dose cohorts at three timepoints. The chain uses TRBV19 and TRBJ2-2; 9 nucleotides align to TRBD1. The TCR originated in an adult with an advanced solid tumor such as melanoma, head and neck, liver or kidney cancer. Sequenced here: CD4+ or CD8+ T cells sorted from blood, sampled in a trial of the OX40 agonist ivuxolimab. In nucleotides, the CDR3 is TGTGCCAGTAGTACCCCCTGGGCCCGGACAGGGGAGAACACCGGGGAGCTGTTTTTT. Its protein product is CASSTPWARTGENTGELFF.